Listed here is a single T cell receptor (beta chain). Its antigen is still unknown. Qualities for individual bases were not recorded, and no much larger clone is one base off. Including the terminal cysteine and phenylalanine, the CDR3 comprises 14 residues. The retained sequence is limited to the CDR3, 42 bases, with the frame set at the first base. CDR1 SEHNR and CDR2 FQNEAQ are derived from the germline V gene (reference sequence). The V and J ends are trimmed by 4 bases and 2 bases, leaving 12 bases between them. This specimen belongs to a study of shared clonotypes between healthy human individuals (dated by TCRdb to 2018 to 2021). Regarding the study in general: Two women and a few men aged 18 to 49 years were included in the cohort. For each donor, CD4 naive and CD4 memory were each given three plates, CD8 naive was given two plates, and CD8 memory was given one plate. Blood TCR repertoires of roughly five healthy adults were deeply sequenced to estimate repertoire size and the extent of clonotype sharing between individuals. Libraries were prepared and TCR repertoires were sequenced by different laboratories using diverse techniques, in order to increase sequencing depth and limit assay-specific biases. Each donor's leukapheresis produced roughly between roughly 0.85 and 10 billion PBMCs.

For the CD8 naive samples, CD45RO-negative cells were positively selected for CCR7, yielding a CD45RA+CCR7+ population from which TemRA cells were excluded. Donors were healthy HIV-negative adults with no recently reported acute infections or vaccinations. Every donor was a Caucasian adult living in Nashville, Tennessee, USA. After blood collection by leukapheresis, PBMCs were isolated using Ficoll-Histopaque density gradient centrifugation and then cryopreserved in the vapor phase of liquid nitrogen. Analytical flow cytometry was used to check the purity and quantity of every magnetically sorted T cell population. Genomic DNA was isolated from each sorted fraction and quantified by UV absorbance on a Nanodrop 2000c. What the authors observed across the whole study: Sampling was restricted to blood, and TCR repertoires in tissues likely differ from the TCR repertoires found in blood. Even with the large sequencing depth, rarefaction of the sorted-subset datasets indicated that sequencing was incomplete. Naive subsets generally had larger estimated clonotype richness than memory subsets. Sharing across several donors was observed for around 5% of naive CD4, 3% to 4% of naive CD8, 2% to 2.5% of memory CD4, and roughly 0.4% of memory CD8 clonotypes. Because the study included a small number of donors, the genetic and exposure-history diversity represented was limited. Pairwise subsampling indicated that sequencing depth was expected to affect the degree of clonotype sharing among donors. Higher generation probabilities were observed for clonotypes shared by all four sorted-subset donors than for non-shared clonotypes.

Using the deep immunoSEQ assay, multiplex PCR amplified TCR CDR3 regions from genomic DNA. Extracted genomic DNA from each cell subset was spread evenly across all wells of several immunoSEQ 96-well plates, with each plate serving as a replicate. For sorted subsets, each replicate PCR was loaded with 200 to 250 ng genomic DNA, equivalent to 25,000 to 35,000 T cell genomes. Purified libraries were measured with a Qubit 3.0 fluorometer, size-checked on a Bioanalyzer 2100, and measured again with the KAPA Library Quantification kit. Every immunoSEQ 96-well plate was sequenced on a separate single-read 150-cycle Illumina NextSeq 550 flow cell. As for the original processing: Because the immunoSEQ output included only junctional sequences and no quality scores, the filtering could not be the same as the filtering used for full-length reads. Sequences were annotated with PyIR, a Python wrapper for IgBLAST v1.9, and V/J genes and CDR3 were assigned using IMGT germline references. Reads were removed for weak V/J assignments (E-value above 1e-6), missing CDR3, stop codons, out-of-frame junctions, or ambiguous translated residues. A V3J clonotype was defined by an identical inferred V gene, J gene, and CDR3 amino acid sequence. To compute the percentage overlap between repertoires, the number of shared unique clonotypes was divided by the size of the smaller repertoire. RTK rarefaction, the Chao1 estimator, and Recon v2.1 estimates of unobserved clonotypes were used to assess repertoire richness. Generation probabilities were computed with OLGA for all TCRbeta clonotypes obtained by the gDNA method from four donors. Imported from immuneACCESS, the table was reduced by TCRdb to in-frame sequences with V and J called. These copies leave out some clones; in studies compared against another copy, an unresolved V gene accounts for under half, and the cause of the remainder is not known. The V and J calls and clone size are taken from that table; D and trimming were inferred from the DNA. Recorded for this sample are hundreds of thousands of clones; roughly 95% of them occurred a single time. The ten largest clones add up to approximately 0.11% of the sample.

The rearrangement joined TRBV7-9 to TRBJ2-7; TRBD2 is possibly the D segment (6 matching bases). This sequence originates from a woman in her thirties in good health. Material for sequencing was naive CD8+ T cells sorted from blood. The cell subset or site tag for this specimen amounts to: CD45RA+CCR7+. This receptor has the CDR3 CASSSRTTPYEQYF. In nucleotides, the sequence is TGTGCCAGCAGCTCGCGGACTACGCCCTACGAGCAGTACTTC.